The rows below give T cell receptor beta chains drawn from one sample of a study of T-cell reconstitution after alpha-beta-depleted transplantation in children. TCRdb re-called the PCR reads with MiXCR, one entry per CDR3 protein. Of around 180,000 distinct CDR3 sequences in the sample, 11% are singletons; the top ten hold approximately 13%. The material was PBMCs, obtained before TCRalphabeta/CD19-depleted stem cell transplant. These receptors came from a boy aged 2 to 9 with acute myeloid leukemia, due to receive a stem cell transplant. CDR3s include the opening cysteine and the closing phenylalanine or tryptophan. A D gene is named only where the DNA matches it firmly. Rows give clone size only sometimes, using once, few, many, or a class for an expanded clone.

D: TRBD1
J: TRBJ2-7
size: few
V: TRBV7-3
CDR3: CASSLTGQGSEQYF
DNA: TGTGCCAGCAGCTTAACCGGACAGGGCAGCGAGCAGTACTTC

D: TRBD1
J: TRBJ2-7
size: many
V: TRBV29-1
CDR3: CSVEGQGVYEQYF
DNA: TGCAGCGTTGAGGGACAGGGCGTCTACGAGCAGTACTTC

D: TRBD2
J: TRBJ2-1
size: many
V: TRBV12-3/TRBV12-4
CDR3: CASSLIAGGHNEQFF
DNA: TGTGCCAGCAGTTTGATAGCGGGAGGTCACAATGAGCAGTTCTTC

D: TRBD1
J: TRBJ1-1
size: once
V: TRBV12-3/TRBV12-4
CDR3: CASSPTDWDRDTEAFF
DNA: TGTGCCAGCAGTCCAACGGACTGGGACAGGGACACTGAAGCTTTCTTT

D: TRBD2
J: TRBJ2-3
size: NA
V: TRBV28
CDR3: CASSFTWAGVGSTDTQYF
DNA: TGTGCCAGCAGTTTCACTTGGGCGGGAGTAGGGTCTACAGATACGCAGTATTTT

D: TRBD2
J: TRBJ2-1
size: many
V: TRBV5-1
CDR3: CASSLAFGGADEQFF
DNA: TGCGCCAGCAGCTTGGCCTTCGGGGGGGCCGATGAGCAGTTCTTC

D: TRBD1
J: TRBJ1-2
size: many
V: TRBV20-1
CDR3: CSASARDSRGYTF
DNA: TGCAGTGCTAGTGCCCGGGACAGTAGGGGCTACACCTTC

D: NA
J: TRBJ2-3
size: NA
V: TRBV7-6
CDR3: CASTEAPGQFVISTDTQYF
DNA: TGTGCCAGCACCGAGGCCCCCGGACAGTTCGTGATCAGCACAGATACGCAGTATTTT

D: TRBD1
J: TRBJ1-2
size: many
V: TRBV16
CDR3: CASSPYLRTGVGGYTF
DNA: TGTGCCAGCAGTCCTTACCTCAGGACAGGGGTTGGCGGCTACACCTTC

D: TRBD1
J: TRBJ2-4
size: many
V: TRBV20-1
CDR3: CSASGTANIQYF
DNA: TGCAGTGCTAGCGGGACAGCAAACATTCAGTACTTC

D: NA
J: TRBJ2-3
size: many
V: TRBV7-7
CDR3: CASSLYGSTDTQYF
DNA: TGTGCTAGCAGCTTATACGGAAGCACAGATACGCAGTATTTT

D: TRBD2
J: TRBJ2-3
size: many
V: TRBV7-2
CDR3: CASSWRAGASTDTQYF
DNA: TGTGCCAGCAGCTGGAGAGCGGGGGCCTCCACAGATACGCAGTATTTT

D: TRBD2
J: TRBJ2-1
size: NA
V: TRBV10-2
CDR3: CASGGLALAQFF
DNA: TGCGCCAGCGGAGGACTAGCTTTAGCGCAGTTCTTC

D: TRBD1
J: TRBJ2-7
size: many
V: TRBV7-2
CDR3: CASSFPAGTEASYEQYF
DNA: TGTGCCAGCAGCTTCCCCGCCGGGACAGAAGCCTCCTACGAGCAGTACTTC

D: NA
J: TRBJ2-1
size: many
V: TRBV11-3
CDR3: CASSLRTGTQRGNEQFF
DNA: TGTGCCAGCAGCCTCCGTACCGGGACCCAAAGGGGCAATGAGCAGTTCTTC

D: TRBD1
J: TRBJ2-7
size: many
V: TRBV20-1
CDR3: CSARAGGTGSYEQYF
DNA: TGCAGTGCTAGGGCTGGAGGGACAGGGTCATACGAGCAGTACTTC

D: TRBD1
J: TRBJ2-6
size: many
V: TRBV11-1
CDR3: CASTRTARQGISPGANVLTF
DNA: TGTGCCAGCACCCGCACCGCGAGACAGGGAATTTCCCCTGGGGCCAACGTCCTGACTTTC

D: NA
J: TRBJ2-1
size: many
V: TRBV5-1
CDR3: CASSFRGLGNEQFF
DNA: TGCGCCAGCAGCTTCCGGGGTCTTGGCAATGAGCAGTTCTTC

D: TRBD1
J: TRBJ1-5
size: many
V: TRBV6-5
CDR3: CASSYSLDRENQPQHF
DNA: TGTGCCAGCAGTTACTCCTTAGACAGGGAAAATCAGCCCCAGCATTTT

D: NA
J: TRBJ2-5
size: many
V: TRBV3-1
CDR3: CASSQVGQGWETQYF
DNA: TGTGCCAGCAGCCAAGTAGGTCAGGGGTGGGAGACCCAGTACTTC

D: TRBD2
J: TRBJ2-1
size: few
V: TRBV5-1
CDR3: CASSYFFSGTSGGPGNEQFF
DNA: TGCGCCAGCAGCTACTTTTTCTCCGGGACTAGCGGGGGGCCAGGGAATGAGCAGTTCTTC

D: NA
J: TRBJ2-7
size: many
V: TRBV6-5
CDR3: CASSYWESLDEQYF
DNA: TGTGCCAGCAGTTACTGGGAGTCTCTCGACGAGCAGTACTTC